This section outlines one TCR beta chain sequence together with its context. Trimming left V 0 bases short and J 10 bases short, with 19 bases between. Germline V gene lookup returns CDR1 LGHNA and CDR2 YNFKEQ. The CDR3 sequence is 17 residues long. Cohort assignment relied on participant-reported clinical history. Sequencing was performed with immunoSEQ multiplex PCR; in TCRdb, only in-frame clones are kept and a portion is missing. Of more than 110,000 clones in the sample, 84% are singletons; the top ten hold 1.5% to 2%. The sample originates from a study of blood T cell repertoires in COVID-19. On the study more broadly: Donors in the United States, Italy and Spain gave samples during acute or convalescent COVID-19.

This chain joins TRBV4-2 and TRBJ1-6; D uncertain. The TCR originated in a woman under 30 who had been exposed to COVID-19. The sequenced material came from PBMCs or T cells enriched from blood (not recorded which). Here the CDR3 DNA reads TGTGCCAGCAGCCAAGACGGAAGTAGTAATGCGGGATCACCCCTCCACTTT. Amino acid sequence: CASSQDGSSNAGSPLHF.